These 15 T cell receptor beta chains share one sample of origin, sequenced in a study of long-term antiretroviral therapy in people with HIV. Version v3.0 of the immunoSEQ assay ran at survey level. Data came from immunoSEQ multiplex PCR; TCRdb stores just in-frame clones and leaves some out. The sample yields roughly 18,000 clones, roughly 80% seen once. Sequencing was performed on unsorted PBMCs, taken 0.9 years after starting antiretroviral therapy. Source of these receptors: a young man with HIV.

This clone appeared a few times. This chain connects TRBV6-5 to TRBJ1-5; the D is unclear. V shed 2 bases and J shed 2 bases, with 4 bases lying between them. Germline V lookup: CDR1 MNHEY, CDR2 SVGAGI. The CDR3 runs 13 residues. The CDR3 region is CASSYGGNQPQHF. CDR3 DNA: TGTGCCAGCAGTTACGGTGGCAATCAGCCCCAGCATTTT.

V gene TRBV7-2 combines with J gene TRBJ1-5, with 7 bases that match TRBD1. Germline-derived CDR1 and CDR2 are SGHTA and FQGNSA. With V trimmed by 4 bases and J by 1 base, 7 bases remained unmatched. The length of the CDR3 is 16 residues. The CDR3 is CASSSGQAMSNQPQHF. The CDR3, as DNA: TGTGCCAGCAGCTCCGGACAGGCTATGAGCAATCAGCCCCAGCATTTT. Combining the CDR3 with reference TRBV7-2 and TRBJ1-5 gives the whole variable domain GAGVSQSPSNKVTEKGKDVELRCDPISGHTALYWYRQSLGQGLEFLIYFQGNSAPDKSGLPSDRFSAERTGGSVSTLTIQRTQQEDSAVYLCASSSGQAMSNQPQHFGDGTRLSIL.

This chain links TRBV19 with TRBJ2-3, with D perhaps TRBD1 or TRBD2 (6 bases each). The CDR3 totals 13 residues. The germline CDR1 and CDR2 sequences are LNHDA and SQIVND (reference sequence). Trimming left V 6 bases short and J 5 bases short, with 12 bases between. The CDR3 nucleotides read TGTGCCAGTAGAGGGGGGCAACTAGATACGCAGTATTTT. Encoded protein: CASRGGQLDTQYF.

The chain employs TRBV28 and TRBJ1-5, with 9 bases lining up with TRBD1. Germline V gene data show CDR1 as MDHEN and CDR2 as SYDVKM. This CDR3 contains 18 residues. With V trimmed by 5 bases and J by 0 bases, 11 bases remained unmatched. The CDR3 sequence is CASSPSLWDRDSNQPQHF. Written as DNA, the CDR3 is TGTGCCAGCAGTCCATCGTTATGGGACAGGGATAGCAATCAGCCCCAGCATTTT.

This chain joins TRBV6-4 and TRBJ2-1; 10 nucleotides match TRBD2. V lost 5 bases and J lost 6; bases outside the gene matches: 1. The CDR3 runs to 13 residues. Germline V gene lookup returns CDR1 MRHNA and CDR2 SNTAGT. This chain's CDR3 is CASSSGGANEQFF. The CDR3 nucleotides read TGTGCCAGCAGTAGCGGGGGGGCCAATGAGCAGTTCTTC.

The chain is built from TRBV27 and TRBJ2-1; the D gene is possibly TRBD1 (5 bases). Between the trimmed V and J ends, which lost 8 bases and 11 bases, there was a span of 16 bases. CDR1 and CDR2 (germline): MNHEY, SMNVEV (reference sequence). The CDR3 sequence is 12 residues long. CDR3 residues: CASAPTDAKQFF. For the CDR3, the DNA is TGTGCCAGCGCACCGACAGACGCAAAGCAGTTCTTC.

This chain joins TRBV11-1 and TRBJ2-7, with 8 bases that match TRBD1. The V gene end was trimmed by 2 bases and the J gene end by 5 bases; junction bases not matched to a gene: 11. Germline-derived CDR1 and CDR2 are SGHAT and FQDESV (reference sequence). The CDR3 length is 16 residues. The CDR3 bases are TGTGCCAGCAGCTTATGGAGGAACAGGGGGATTCACGAGCAGTACTTC. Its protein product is CASSLWRNRGIHEQYF.

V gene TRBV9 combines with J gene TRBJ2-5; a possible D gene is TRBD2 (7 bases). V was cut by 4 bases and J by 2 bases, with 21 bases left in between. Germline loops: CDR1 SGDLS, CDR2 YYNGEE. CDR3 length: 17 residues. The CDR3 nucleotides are TGTGCCAGCAGCCCTTTACGTGGGGGGGCCGATCAAGAGACCCAGTACTTC. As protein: CASSPLRGGADQETQYF.

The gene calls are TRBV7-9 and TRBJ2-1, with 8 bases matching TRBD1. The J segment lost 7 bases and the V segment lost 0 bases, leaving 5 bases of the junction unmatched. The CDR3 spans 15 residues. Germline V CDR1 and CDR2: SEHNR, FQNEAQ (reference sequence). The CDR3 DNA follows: TGTGCCAGCAGCTTAGCGCGGGACAGGTTTAATGAGCAGTTCTTC. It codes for CASSLARDRFNEQFF.

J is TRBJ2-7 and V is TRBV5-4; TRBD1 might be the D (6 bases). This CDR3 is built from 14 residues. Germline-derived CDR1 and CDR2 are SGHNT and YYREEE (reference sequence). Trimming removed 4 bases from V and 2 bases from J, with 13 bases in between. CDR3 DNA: TGTGCCAGCAGCCCCGCGGACAGTCCCTACGAGCAGTACTTC. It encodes CASSPADSPYEQYF.

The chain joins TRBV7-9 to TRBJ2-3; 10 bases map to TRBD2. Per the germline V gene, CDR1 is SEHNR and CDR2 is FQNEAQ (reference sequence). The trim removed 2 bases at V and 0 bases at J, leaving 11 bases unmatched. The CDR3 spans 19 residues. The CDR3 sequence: CASSLRRSSGGTSTDTQYF. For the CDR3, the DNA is TGTGCCAGCAGCTTAAGGAGGTCTAGCGGGGGAACTAGCACAGATACGCAGTATTTT. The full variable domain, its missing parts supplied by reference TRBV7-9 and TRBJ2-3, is DTGVSQNPRHKITKRGQNVTFRCDPISEHNRLYWYRQTLGQGPEFLTYFQNEAQLEKSRLLSDRFSAERPKGSFSTLEIQRTEQGDSAMYLCASSLRRSSGGTSTDTQYFGPGTRLTVL.

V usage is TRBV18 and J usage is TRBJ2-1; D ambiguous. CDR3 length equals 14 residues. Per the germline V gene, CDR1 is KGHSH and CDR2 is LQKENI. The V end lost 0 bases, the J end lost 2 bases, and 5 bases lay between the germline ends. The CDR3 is CASSPPKTYNEQFF. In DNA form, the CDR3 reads TGTGCCAGCTCACCACCGAAAACCTACAATGAGCAGTTCTTC.

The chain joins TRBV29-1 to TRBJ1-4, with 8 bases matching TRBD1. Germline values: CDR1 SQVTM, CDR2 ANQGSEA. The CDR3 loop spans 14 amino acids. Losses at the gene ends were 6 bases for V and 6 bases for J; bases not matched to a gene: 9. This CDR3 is CSVIRGLSDEKLFF. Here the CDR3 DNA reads TGCAGCGTGATCAGGGGGCTGAGCGATGAAAAACTGTTTTTT. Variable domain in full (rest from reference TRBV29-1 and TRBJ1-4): SAVISQKPSRDICQRGTSLTIQCQVDSQVTMMFWYRQQPGQSLTLIATANQGSEATYESGFVIDKFPISRPNLTFSTLTVSNMSPEDSSIYLCSVIRGLSDEKLFFGSGTQLSVL.

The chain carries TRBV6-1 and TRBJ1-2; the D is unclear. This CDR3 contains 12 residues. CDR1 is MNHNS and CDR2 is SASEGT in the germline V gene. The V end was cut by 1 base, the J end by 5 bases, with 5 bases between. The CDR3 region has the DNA TGTGCCAGCAGTGAAGGTGGTTATGGCTACACCTTC. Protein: CASSEGGYGYTF.

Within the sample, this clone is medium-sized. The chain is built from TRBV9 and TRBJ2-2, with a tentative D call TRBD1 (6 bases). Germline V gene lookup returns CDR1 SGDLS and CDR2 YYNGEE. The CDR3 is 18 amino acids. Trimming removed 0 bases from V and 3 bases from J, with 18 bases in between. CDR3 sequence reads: CASSVDRDDIGDTGELFF. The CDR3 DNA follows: TGTGCCAGCAGCGTAGACAGGGACGATATCGGGGACACCGGGGAGCTGTTTTTT.